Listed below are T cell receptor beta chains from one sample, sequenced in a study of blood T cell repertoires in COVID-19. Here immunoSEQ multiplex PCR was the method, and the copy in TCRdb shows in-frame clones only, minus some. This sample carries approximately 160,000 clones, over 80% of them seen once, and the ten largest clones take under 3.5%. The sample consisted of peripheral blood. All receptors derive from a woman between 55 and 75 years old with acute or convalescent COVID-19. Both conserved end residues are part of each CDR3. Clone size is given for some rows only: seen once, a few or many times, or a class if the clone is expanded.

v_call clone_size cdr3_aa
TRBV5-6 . CASSLGLAQNTGELFF
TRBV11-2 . CASSLDRGRETQYF
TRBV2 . CASSVANTGELFF
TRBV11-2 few CASSLGTGGYTEAFF
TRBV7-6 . CASSQVGQRGSPLHF
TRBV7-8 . CASSSQTGINTEAFF
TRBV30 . CAWSKTGEAFF
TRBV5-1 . CASSTLTGTGNIQYF
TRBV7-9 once CASSLGYAVNTEAFF
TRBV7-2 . CASSPPGQGRSYGYTF
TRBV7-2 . CASSHRVGYTF
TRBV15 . CATSGDRNTGELFF
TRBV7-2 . CASTPSGGRDTQYF
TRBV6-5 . CASWTVYGYTF
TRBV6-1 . CASSETLVRDRGRNGYTF
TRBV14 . CASSQRQGANYGYTF
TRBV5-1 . CASSLLSGSQETQYF
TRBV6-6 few CASSYGQGHQETQYF
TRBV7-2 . CASRLDPGGAFF
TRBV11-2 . CASSLGGTSVLDTQYF
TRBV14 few CASSQAVNTGELFF
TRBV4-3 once CASSRRTGVVDEQFF
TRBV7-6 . CASSLGPGRRVNTEAFF
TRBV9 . CASSETGGHGYTF
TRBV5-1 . CASSDRGADTQYF
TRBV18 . CASSRETSNTGELFF
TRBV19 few CATTTQGGQPQHF
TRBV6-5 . CASSIQGPPNSPLHF
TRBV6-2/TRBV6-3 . CASSRGLGLETQYF
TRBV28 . CASSLSALNIQYF
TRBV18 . CASSRTDSTNTEAFF
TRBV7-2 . CASSLQGGAYEQYF
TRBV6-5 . CASRVGGPLGNEQFF
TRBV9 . CASSVVGGGPETQYF
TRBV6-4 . CASSGLAGASYNEQFF
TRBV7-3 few CASSLSGQGSNEQFF
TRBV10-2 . CASSEPAGTDTQYF
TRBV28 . CASSLLGVAGRRRGEQYF
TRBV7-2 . CASSLDAGPANEKLFF
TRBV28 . CASIPRASRGAFF
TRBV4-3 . CASSQARVVGSSYNSPLHF
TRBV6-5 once CASRAGYTGELFF